The present TCR beta chain was sequenced within a study of cytomegalovirus exposure and HLA in healthy donors. Whole-study context: According to later analysis, the same platform produced the 110 or so validation and several hundred first-cohort repertoires.

V was clipped by 1 base and J by 8 bases; unmatched bases: 8. The CDR3 extends over 15 amino acids. Germline V CDR1 and CDR2: WNHNN, SYGVQD (reference sequence). The table came from immunoSEQ multiplex PCR; TCRdb's copy has only in-frame clones and leaves some out. The sample has about 360,000 clones; around 86% are singletons. The chain combines TRBV10-1 with TRBJ1-2; 9 bases line up with TRBD1. The receptor was derived from a woman aged 18-30 years in good health and CMV-seronegative. The sample consisted of PBMCs. The CDR3 coding sequence is TGCGCCAGCAGTGAGTACAGGACAGGGGAGGTAGGCTACACCTTC. Amino acids: CASSEYRTGEVGYTF.